These T cell receptor beta chains were read from a single sample in a study of blood T cells in healthy people across ages. Each CDR3 protein gets one entry after TCRdb re-called the 5' RACE reads with MiXCR. The repertoire holds about 780,000 distinct CDR3 sequences, with around 68% as singletons. Sequenced: blood. These TCRs come from a man aged 25-40 years in good health. Each CDR3 is given with its conserved first and last residue. D genes are given only for firm matches. Where a row states a size, it is once, few, many or the class of an expanded clone; other rows omit it.

J | D | V | size | CDR3 | DNA
TRBJ2-5 | TRBD1 | TRBV7-8 | - | CASSDRGTQYF | TGTGCCAGCAGTGACAGGGGGACCCAGTACTTC
TRBJ2-7 | - | TRBV7-9 | few | CASSSTPSGEQYF | TGTGCCAGCAGCTCGACCCCATCGGGCGAGCAGTACTTC
TRBJ1-5 | TRBD1 | TRBV29-1 | - | CSAGQGENQPQHF | TGCAGCGCCGGACAGGGTGAGAATCAGCCCCAGCATTTT
TRBJ2-5 | - | TRBV6-5 | - | CASRPQGQETQYF | TGTGCCAGCAGGCCACAGGGACAAGAGACCCAGTACTTC
TRBJ2-7 | TRBD1 | TRBV7-8 | few | CATGVVEGYEQYF | TGTGCGACAGGGGTGGTTGAGGGCTACGAGCAGTACTTC
TRBJ2-2 | TRBD2 | TRBV6-2/TRBV6-3 | - | CASSSWTSVAPGELFF | TGTGCCAGCAGTTCCTGGACTAGCGTGGCCCCCGGGGAGCTGTTTTTT
TRBJ2-7 | TRBD2 | TRBV20-1 | - | CSAQNGGSLSYEQYF | TGCAGTGCCCAAAACGGGGGGTCACTCTCCTACGAGCAGTACTTC
TRBJ2-1 | TRBD2 | TRBV7-2 | - | CARSLGLGYNEQFF | TGTGCCCGCAGCTTGGGACTAGGTTACAATGAGCAGTTCTTC
TRBJ2-5 | TRBD2 | TRBV20-1 | - | CSAAGTSGPETQYF | TGCAGTGCGGCCGGGACTAGCGGCCCAGAGACCCAGTACTTC
TRBJ2-1 | TRBD2 | TRBV6-5 | - | CASSYSAGAVEQFF | TGTGCCAGCAGTTACTCAGCGGGGGCGGTCGAGCAGTTCTTC
TRBJ1-2 | TRBD1 | TRBV15 | - | CATSVTRTGRGSYGYTF | TGTGCCACCAGCGTCACCCGGACAGGCAGGGGGTCCTATGGCTACACCTTC
TRBJ1-5 | - | TRBV6-6 | - | CATSSGGQPQHF | TGTGCCACCAGTAGTGGAGGGCAGCCCCAGCATTTT
TRBJ2-3 | TRBD1 | TRBV6-2/TRBV6-3 | - | CASSYSLVQGITDTQYF | TGTGCCAGCAGTTACTCGCTAGTACAGGGGATTACAGATACGCAGTATTTT
TRBJ2-4 | TRBD1 | TRBV14 | - | CASGKRTGEGIRYF | TGTGCCAGCGGCAAACGGACAGGGGAGGGCATTCGGTACTTC
TRBJ2-5 | TRBD1 | TRBV4-3 | - | CASSQLTGGRETQYF | TGCGCCAGCAGCCAATTGACAGGGGGGAGAGAGACCCAGTACTTC
TRBJ2-1 | TRBD2 | TRBV20-1 | - | CSARPPRGDSYNEQFF | TGCAGTGCTAGACCTCCACGGGGGGACTCCTACAATGAGCAGTTCTTC
TRBJ2-7 | - | TRBV6-6 | - | CASRGTWGDYEQYF | TGTGCCAGCAGGGGGACTTGGGGAGACTACGAGCAGTACTTC